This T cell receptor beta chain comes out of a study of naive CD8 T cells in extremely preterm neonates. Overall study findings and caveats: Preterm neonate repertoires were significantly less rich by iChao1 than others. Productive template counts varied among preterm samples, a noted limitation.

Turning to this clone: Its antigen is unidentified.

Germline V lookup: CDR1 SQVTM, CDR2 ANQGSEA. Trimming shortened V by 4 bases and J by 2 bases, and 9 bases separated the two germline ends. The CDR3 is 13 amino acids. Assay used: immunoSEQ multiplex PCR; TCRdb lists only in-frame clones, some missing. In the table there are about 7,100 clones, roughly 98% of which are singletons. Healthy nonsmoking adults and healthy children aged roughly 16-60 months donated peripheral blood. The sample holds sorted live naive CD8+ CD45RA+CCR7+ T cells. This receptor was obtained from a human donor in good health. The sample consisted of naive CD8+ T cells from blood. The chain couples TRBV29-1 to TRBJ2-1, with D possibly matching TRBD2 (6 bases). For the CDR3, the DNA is TGCAGCGTTGGGGGGGTAGCCTACAATGAGCAGTTCTTC. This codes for CSVGGVAYNEQFF.